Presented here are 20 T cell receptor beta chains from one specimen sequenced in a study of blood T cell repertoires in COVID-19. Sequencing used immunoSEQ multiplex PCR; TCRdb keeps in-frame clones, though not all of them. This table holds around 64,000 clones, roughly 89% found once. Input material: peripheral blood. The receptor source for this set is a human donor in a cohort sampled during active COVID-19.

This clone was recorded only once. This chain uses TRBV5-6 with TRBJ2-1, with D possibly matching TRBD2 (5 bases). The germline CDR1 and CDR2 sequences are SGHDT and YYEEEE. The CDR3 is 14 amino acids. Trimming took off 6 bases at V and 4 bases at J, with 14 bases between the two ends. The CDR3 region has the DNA TGTGCCAGCACCCCCGCGCCGGGATACAATGAGCAGTTCTTC. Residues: CASTPAPGYNEQFF.

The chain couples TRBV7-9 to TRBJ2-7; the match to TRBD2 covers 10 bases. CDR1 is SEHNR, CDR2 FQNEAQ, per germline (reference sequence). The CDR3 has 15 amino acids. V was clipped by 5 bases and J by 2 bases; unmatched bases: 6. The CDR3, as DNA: TGTGCCAGCAGCGGCGGACTAGCGGCCCCCTACGAGCAGTACTTC. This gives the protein CASSGGLAAPYEQYF.

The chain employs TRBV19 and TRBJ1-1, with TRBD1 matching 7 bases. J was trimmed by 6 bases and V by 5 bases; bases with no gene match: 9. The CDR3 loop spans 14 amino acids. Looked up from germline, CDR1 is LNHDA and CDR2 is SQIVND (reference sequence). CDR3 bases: TGTGCCAGTAGTGTTAAGACAGGGTACGCTGAAGCTTTCTTT. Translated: CASSVKTGYAEAFF.

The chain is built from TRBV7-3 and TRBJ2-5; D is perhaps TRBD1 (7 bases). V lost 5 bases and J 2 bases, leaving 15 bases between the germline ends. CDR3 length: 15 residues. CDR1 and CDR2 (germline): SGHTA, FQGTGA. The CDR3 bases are TGTGCCAGCAGCGGAGGGACAGCAGGGCAAGAGACCCAGTACTTC. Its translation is CASSGGTAGQETQYF.

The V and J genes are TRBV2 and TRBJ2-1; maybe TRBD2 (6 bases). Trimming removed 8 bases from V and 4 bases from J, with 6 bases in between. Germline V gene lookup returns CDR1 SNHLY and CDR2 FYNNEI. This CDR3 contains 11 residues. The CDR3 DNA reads TGTGCCAGCGGGACTTACAATGAGCAGTTCTTC. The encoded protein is CASGTYNEQFF.

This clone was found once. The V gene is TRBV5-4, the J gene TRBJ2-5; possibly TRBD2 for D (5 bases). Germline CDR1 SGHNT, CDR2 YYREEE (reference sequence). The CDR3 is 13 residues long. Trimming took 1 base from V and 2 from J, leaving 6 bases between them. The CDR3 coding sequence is TGTGCCAGCAGCTTGCCGGGACAAGAGACCCAGTACTTC. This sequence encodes CASSLPGQETQYF.

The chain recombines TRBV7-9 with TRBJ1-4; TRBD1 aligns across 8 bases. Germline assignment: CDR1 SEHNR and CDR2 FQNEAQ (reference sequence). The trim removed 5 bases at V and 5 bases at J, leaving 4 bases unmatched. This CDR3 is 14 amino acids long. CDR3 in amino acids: CASSKGQANEKLFF. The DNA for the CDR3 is TGTGCCAGCAGCAAGGGACAGGCGAATGAAAAACTGTTTTTT. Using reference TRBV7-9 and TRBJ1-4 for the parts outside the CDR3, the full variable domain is DTGVSQNPRHKITKRGQNVTFRCDPISEHNRLYWYRQTLGQGPEFLTYFQNEAQLEKSRLLSDRFSAERPKGSFSTLEIQRTEQGDSAMYLCASSKGQANEKLFFGSGTQLSVL.

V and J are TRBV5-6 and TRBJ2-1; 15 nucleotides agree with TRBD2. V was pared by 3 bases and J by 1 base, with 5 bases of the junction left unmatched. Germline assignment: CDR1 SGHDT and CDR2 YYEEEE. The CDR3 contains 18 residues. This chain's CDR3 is CASSWTSGGARSYNEQFF. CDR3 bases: TGTGCCAGCAGCTGGACTAGCGGGGGGGCCAGGTCCTACAATGAGCAGTTCTTC.

The CDR3 spells CASSLAPSGSSYEQYF. DNA for the CDR3: TGCGCCAGCAGCTTGGCTCCTAGCGGAAGCTCCTACGAGCAGTACTTC. The rearrangement joins TRBV5-1 to TRBJ2-7; 7 bases map to TRBD2. The germline CDR1 and CDR2 sequences are SGHRS and YFSETQ. The V segment lost 0 bases and the J segment 0 bases; nucleotides outside the gene matches: 6. The CDR3 runs to 16 residues.

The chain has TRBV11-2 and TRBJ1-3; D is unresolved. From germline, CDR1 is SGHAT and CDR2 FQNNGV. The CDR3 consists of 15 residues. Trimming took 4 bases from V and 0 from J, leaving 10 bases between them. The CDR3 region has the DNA TGTGCCAGCAGCTGGGTCTCGGGCTCTGGAAACACCATATATTTT. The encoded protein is CASSWVSGSGNTIYF. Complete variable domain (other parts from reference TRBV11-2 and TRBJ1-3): EAGVAQSPRYKIIEKRQSVAFWCNPISGHATLYWYQQILGQGPKLLIQFQNNGVVDDSQLPKDRFSAERLKGVDSTLKIQPAKLEDSAVYLCASSWVSGSGNTIYFGEGSWLTVV.

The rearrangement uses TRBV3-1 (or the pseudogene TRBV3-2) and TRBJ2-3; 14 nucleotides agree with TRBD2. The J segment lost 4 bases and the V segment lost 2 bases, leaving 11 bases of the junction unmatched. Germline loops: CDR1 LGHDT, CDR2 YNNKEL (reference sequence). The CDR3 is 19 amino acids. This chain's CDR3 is CASSQTPGLAGVMPDTQYF. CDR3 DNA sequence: TGTGCCAGCAGCCAAACACCGGGACTAGCGGGAGTAATGCCAGATACGCAGTATTTT.

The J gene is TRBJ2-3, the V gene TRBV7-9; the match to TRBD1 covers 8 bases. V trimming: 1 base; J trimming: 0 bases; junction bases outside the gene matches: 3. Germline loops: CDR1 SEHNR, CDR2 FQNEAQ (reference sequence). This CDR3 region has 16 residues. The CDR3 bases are TGTGCCAGCAGCTTAGTACAGGGGGGAAGCACAGATACGCAGTATTTT. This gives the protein CASSLVQGGSTDTQYF.

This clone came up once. The CDR3 nucleotides are TGTGCCAGCAGTTTCTGGAGGGCCAATGAGCAGTTCTTC. Translated: CASSFWRANEQFF. The chain combines TRBV28 with TRBJ2-1; perhaps TRBD2 as D (6 bases). Germline loops: CDR1 MDHEN, CDR2 SYDVKM. CDR3 length: 13 residues. V lost 3 bases to trimming and J lost 6 bases, with 9 bases between them.

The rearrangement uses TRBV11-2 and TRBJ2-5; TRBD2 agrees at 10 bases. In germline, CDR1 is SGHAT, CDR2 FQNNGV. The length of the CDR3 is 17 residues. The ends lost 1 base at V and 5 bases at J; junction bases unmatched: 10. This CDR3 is CASSLGSLAGVRETQYF. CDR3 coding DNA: TGTGCCAGCAGCTTAGGATCCCTAGCGGGAGTCCGGGAGACCCAGTACTTC.

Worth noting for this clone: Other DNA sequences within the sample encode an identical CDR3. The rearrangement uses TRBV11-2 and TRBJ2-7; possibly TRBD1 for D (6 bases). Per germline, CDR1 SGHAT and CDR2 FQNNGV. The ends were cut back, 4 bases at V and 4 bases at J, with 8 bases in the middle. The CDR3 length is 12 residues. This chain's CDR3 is CASSSQGYEQYF. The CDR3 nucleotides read TGTGCCAGCAGCTCACAGGGTTACGAGCAGTACTTC.

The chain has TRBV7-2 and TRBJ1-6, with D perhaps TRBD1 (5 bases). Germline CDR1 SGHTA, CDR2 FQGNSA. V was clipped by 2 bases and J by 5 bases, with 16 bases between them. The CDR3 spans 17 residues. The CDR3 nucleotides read TGTGCCAGCAGCTTAAAATGGGGGGAAGGCGATAATTCACCCCTCCACTTT. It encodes CASSLKWGEGDNSPLHF.

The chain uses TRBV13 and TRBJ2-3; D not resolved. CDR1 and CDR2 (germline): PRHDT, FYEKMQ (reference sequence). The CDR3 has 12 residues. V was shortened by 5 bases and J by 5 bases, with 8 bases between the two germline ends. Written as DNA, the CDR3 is TGTGCCAGCAGCCTCCCGGGAGATACGCAGTATTTT. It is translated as CASSLPGDTQYF.

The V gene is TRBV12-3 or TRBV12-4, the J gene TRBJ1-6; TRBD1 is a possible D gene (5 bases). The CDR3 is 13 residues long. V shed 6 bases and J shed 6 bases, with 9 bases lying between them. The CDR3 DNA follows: TGTGCCAGCAGCCGTGACAGTAATTCACCCCTCCACTTT. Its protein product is CASSRDSNSPLHF.

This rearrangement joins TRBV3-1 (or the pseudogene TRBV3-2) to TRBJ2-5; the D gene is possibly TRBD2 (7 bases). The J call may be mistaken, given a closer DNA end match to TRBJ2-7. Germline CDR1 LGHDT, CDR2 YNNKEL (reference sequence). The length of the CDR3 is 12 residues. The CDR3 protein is CASRAGEGEQYF. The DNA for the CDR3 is TGTGCCAGCAGGGCAGGGGAGGGCGAGCAGTACTTC.

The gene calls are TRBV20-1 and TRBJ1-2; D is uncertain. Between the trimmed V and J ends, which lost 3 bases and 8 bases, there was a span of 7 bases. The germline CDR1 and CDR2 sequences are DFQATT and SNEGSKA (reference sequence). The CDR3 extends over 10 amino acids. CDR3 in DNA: TGCAGTGCTAGGTTGGGCGGCTACACCTTC. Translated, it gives CSARLGGYTF.